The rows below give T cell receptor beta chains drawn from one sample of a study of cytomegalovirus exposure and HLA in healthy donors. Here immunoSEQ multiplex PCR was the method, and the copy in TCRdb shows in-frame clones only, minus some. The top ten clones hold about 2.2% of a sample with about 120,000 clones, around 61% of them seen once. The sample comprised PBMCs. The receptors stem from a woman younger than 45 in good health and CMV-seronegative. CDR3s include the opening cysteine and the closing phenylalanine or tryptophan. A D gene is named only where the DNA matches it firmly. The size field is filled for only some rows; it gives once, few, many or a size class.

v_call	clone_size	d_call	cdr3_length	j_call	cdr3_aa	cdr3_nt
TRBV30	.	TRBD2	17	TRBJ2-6	CAWSRGRVRSGANVLTF	TGTGCCTGGAGTCGTGGGAGGGTTCGTTCTGGGGCCAACGTCCTGACTTTC
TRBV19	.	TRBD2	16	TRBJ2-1	CASSKVTSGSYNEQFF	TGTGCCAGTAGTAAAGTAACTAGCGGCTCCTACAATGAGCAGTTCTTC
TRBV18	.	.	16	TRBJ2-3	CASSLNSGASTDTQYF	TGTGCCAGCTCACTCAATAGCGGAGCTAGCACAGATACGCAGTATTTT
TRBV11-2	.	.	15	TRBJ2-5	CASSLRGFPQETQYF	TGTGCCAGCAGCTTAAGGGGTTTTCCGCAAGAGACCCAGTACTTC
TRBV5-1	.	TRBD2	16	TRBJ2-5	CASSLALAGGPKTQYF	TGCGCCAGCAGCTTGGCCCTCGCGGGAGGGCCGAAGACCCAGTACTTC
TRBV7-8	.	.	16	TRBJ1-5	CASSLAAGVGNQPQHF	TGTGCCAGCAGCTTAGCGGCTGGAGTCGGCAATCAGCCCCAGCATTTT
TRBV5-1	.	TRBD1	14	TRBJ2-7	CASSLETGVDEQYF	TGCGCCAGCAGCTTGGAGACAGGGGTAGACGAGCAGTACTTC
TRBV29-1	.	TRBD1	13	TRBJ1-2	CSVGDRGSHGYTF	TGCAGCGTGGGGGACAGGGGTAGCCATGGCTACACCTTC
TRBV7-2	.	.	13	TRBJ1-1	CASSLGRGSEAFF	TGTGCCAGCAGCTTAGGCAGGGGAAGCGAAGCTTTCTTT
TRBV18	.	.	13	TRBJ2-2	CASSRANTGELFF	TGTGCCAGCTCACGGGCCAACACCGGGGAGCTGTTTTTT
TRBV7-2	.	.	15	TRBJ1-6	CASSQEDRVGSPLHF	TGTGCCAGCAGCCAAGAGGACAGAGTCGGTTCACCCCTCCACTTT
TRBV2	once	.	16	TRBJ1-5	CASSDLARGWHQPQHF	TGTGCCAGCAGTGACTTGGCCAGGGGATGGCATCAGCCCCAGCATTTT
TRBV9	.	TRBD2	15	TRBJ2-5	CASSDEAGRPETQYF	TGTGCCAGCAGCGACGAAGCGGGAAGGCCAGAGACCCAGTACTTC
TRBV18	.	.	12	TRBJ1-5	CASSLRNQPQHF	TGTGCCAGCTCGTTGCGAAATCAGCCCCAGCATTTT
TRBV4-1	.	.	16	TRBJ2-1	CASSRTRGISYNEQFF	TGCGCCAGCAGCCGAACGCGGGGAATTTCCTACAATGAGCAGTTCTTC
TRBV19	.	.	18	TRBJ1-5	CASSIREPPGYSNQPQHF	TGTGCCAGTAGTATAAGGGAGCCGCCCGGGTATAGCAATCAGCCCCAGCATTTT
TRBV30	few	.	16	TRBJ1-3	CAWSLWGPVTGNTIYF	TGTGCCTGGAGCCTCTGGGGCCCGGTGACCGGAAACACCATATATTTT
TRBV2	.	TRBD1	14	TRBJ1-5	CASSDRGLGQPQHF	TGTGCCAGCAGTGACAGGGGGCTCGGTCAGCCCCAGCATTTT
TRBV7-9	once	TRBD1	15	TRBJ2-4	CASSLGQGAKNIQYF	TGTGCCAGCAGCTTGGGACAGGGAGCCAAAAACATTCAGTACTTC
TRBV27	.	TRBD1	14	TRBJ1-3	CASRPGQGGNTIYF	TGTGCCAGCCGACCCGGACAGGGGGGAAACACCATATATTTT
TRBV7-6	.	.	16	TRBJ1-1	CASSLDLAVLHGEAFF	TGTGCCAGCAGCTTAGATCTGGCGGTTCTGCACGGTGAAGCTTTCTTT
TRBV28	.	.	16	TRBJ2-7	CASSFSRDFLSYEQYF	TGTGCCAGCAGTTTTTCGCGGGACTTCTTGTCCTACGAGCAGTACTTC
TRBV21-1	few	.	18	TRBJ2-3	CASSKGKAGGPSTDTQYF	TGTGCCAGCAGCAAAGGAAAAGCGGGAGGGCCAAGCACAGATACGCAGTATTTT
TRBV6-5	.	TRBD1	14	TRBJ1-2	CASSSWDRRYGYTF	TGTGCCAGCAGTTCCTGGGACAGACGGTATGGCTACACCTTC
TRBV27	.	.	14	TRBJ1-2	CASRYGSSSGGYTF	.
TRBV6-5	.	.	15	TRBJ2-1	CASRLGGGNDNEQFF	TGTGCCAGCAGGTTAGGTGGGGGCAATGACAATGAGCAGTTCTTC
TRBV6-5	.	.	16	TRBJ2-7	CASSYSDHSGSYEQYF	TGTGCCAGCAGTTACTCAGACCATAGCGGCTCCTACGAGCAGTACTTC
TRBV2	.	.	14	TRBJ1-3	CASSEQNSGNTIYF	TGTGCCAGCAGTGAACAAAACTCTGGAAACACCATATATTTT
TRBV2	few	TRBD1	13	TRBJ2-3	CASRGTGPDTQYF	TGTGCCAGCAGGGGGACAGGGCCAGATACGCAGTATTTT
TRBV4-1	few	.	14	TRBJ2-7	CASSHNSAAYEQYF	TGCGCCAGCAGCCATAACTCCGCGGCCTACGAGCAGTACTTC
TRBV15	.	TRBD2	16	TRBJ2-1	CATSRELVAGNYEQFF	TGTGCCACCAGCAGAGAGTTGGTAGCGGGTAACTATGAGCAGTTCTTC
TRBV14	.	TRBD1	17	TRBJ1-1	CASSQKGTGGWNTEAFF	TGTGCCAGCAGCCAGAAAGGGACAGGGGGCTGGAACACTGAAGCTTTCTTT
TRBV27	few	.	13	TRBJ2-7	CARDTVSSYEQYF	TGTGCCAGGGATACAGTGAGCTCCTACGAGCAGTACTTC
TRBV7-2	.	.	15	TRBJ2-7	CASSLVPGEPYEQYF	TGTGCCAGCAGCTTAGTTCCGGGAGAGCCGTACGAGCAGTACTTC
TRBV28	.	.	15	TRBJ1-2	CASSFPYPGRYGYTF	TGTGCCAGCAGTTTCCCCTACCCCGGGAGGTATGGCTACACCTTC
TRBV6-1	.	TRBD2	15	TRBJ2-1	CASSLSGSSYNEQFF	TGTGCCAGCAGTCTTAGCGGGAGCTCCTACAATGAGCAGTTCTTC
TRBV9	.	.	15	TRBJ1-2	CASSPRPGDSYGYTF	TGTGCCAGCAGCCCCCGGCCAGGGGATTCCTATGGCTACACCTTC
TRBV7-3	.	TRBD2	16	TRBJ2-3	CASSSLGAGGTDTQYF	TGTGCCAGCAGCTCTCTCGGAGCGGGAGGAACAGATACGCAGTATTTT
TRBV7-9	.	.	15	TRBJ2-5	CASSLKAGLQETQYF	TGTGCCAGCAGCTTAAAGGCGGGACTCCAAGAGACCCAGTACTTC
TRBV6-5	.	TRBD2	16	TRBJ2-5	CASSYQSGRARETQYF	TGTGCCAGCAGTTACCAATCCGGGAGGGCCAGAGAGACCCAGTACTTC
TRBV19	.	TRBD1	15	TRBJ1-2	CASSMGRGHAYGYTF	TGTGCCAGTAGTATGGGCAGGGGGCATGCCTATGGCTACACCTTC